A single sample is the source of the 4 T cell receptor beta chains below, sequenced in a study of blood T cell repertoires in COVID-19. Profiling relied on immunoSEQ multiplex PCR, and the TCRdb table lists in-frame clones only, not all of them. The sample carries about 380,000 clones, approximately 77% recorded once. Sequencing input: peripheral blood. The receptor set was obtained from a human donor with acute or convalescent COVID-19. The donor label of this sample is uncertain.

The chain links TRBV30 to TRBJ1-2; 11 bases are a match to TRBD1. The CDR3 spans 14 residues. Germline lookup yields CDR1 GTSNPN and CDR2 SVGIG (reference sequence). Unmatched junction bases numbered 4, after V lost 0 bases and J lost 7 bases. CDR3 region: CAWSVQGTGGGYTF. The CDR3 DNA is TGTGCCTGGAGTGTACAAGGGACAGGGGGTGGCTACACCTTC.

The V gene is TRBV2, the J gene TRBJ2-1, with 9 positions matching TRBD2. The germline gives CDR1 SNHLY, CDR2 FYNNEI. V lost 1 base and J lost 9; bases outside the gene matches: 10. The CDR3 extends over 16 amino acids. CDR3: CASSEDRRGGLGEQFF. The CDR3 DNA is TGTGCCAGCAGTGAAGATCGGCGGGGGGGCCTGGGTGAGCAGTTCTTC. Full variable domain (outside the CDR3, taken from reference TRBV2 and TRBJ2-1): EPEVTQTPSHQVTQMGQEVILRCVPISNHLYFYWYRQILGQKVEFLVSFYNNEISEKSEIFDDQFSVERPDGSNFTLKIRSTKLEDSAMYFCASSEDRRGGLGEQFFGPGTRLTVL.

The rearrangement joins TRBV6-5 to TRBJ1-5, with 7 bases matching TRBD1. CDR3 size: 13 residues. Germline assignment: CDR1 MNHEY and CDR2 SVGAGI. The trim removed 7 bases at V and 7 bases at J, leaving 7 bases unmatched. The DNA for the CDR3 is TGTGCCAGCACTCGGGACAGATGGCAGCCCCAGCATTTT. Its translation is CASTRDRWQPQHF.

This clone was recorded once. This sample also contains other DNA sequences that code for the same CDR3. This chain uses TRBV19 with TRBJ1-1; D not certain. The CDR3 length is 14 residues. Deletions cut 6 bases from V and 1 base from J, with 12 bases between. Germline CDR1 and CDR2: LNHDA and SQIVND (reference sequence). Here the CDR3 DNA reads TGTGCCAGTAGCCCAAGAGGGAGGAACACTGAAGCTTTCTTT. It encodes CASSPRGRNTEAFF.